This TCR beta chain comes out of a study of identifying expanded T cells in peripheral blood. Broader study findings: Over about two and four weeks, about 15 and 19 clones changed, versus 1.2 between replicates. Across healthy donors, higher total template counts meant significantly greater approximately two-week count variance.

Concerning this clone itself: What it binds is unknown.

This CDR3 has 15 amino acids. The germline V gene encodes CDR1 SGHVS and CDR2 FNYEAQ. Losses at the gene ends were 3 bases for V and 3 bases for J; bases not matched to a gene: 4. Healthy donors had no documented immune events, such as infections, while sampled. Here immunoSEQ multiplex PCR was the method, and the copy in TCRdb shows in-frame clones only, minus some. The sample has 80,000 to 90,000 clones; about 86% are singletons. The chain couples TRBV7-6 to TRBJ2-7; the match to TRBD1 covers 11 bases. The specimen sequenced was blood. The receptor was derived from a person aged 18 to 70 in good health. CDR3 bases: TGTGCCAGCAGCTTCGGACAGGGGGCCTTCTACGAGCAGTACTTC. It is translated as CASSFGQGAFYEQYF.